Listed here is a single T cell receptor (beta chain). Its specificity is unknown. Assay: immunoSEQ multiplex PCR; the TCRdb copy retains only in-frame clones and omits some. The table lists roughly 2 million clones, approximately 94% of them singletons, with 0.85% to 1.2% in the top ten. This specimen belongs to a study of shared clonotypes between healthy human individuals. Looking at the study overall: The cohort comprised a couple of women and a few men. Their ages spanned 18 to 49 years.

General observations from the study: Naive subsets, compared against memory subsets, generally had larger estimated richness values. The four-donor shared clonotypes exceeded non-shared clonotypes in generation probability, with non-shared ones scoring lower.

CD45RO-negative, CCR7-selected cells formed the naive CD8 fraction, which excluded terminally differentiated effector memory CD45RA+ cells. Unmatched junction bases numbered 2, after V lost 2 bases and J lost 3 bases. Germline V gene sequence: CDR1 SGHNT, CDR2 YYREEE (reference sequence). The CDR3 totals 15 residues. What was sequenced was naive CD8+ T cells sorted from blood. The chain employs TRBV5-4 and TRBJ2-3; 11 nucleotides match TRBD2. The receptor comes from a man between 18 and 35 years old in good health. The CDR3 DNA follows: TGTGCCAGCAGCTTTAGCGGGGGGGGGACAGATACGCAGTATTTT. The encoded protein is CASSFSGGGTDTQYF.